This entry features one T cell receptor beta chain sequence. Source study methods: Estimates of nucleated cell counts were drawn from the amplification of reference gene primers. Profiling relied on immunoSEQ multiplex PCR, and the TCRdb table lists in-frame clones only, not all of them. The DNA gave D and trimming, while V, J and clone size come from that table. The sample comprises some 250,000 clones, 75% to 90% of which are singletons, and over 3% rests with the top ten. The data belong to a study of blood T cell repertoires in COVID-19. This CDR3 region has 13 residues. V was trimmed by 6 bases and J by 5 bases, leaving 14 bases between them. Germline CDR1 reads SGHNT; CDR2 reads YENEEA.

The chain has TRBV11-3 and TRBJ2-7; a weak D match, TRBD1 (5 bases). The specimen sequenced was peripheral blood. This clonotype originated in a young woman who had recovered from COVID-19. CDR3 bases: TGTGCCAGCAGTCTTAACCAGGGCCACGAGCAGTACTTC. Amino acid sequence: CASSLNQGHEQYF. The full variable domain, in which reference TRBV11-3 and TRBJ2-7 provide the parts outside the CDR3, is EAGVVQSPRYKIIEKKQPVAFWCNPISGHNTLYWYLQNLGQGPELLIRYENEEAVDDSQLPKDRFSAERLKGVDSTLKIQPAELGDSAVYLCASSLNQGHEQYFGPGTRLTVT.